The 10 T cell receptor beta chains given below trace back to one sample, sequenced in a study of T cell responses to AZD1222 COVID-19 vaccine. Sequencing used immunoSEQ multiplex PCR; TCRdb keeps in-frame clones, though not all of them. The table includes 180,000 or so clones, roughly 92% detected once. The input for sequencing was peripheral blood, taken 28 days after the second AZD1222 dose. These receptors all stem from an adult who received the AZD1222 COVID-19 vaccine.

The V and J genes are TRBV7-9 and TRBJ2-5, with 10 positions matching TRBD2. The CDR3 extends over 16 amino acids. The germline V gene has CDR1 SEHNR and CDR2 FQNEAQ (reference sequence). V gave up 3 bases and J gave up 4 bases; unmatched junction bases: 8. CDR3 sequence: CASSFFSGGELETQYF. The CDR3 DNA follows: TGTGCCAGCAGCTTTTTCAGCGGGGGGGAATTAGAGACCCAGTACTTC.

CDR3 residues: CASRDRGRNTEAFF. The DNA for the CDR3 is TGTGCCAGCAGGGACAGGGGGAGAAACACTGAAGCTTTCTTT. The V and J genes are TRBV6-5 and TRBJ1-1; 10 nucleotides match TRBD1. CDR1 is MNHEY and CDR2 is SVGAGI in the germline V gene. V shed 6 bases, J shed 2 bases, and the junction held 3 bases outside the gene matches. The CDR3 length is 14 residues.

This chain uses TRBV9 with TRBJ1-4; no clear D. Germline-derived CDR1 and CDR2 are SGDLS and YYNGEE. CDR3 size: 14 residues. The V gene lost 0 bases and the J gene lost 5 bases, with 8 bases spanning the gap. CDR3 residues: CASSVGSFNEKLFF. The DNA for the CDR3 is TGTGCCAGCAGCGTAGGGTCTTTCAATGAAAAACTGTTTTTT.

This clone occurred a few times. This chain joins TRBV19 and TRBJ1-5; D possibly corresponds to TRBD1 (5 bases). Germline V gene sequence: CDR1 LNHDA, CDR2 SQIVND (reference sequence). The length of the CDR3 is 15 residues. V gave up 4 bases and J gave up 9 bases, with 19 bases separating them. CDR3: CASSTAGLHNLPQHF. CDR3 nucleotide sequence: TGTGCCAGTAGTACCGCGGGGCTGCATAATTTGCCCCAGCATTTT.

The chain is built from TRBV4-2 and TRBJ1-5, with unresolved D. The CDR3 has 17 amino acids. V was cut by 0 bases and J by 7 bases, with 19 bases left in between. Germline CDR1 is LGHNA and CDR2 is YNFKEQ. This CDR3 reads CASSQDRSGLIGQPQHF. In DNA form, the CDR3 reads TGTGCCAGCAGCCAAGATAGGAGTGGGCTCATTGGGCAGCCCCAGCATTTT.

This chain links TRBV7-9 with TRBJ1-2; D remains unclear. This CDR3 has 13 amino acids. Per the germline V gene, CDR1 is SEHNR and CDR2 is FQNEAQ (reference sequence). Trimming removed 0 bases at V and 6 bases at J, with 8 bases between. CDR3 sequence reads: CASSLAPSDGYTF. CDR3 DNA: TGTGCCAGCAGCTTAGCTCCATCGGATGGCTACACCTTC.

V gene TRBV5-1 combines with J gene TRBJ1-3; 11 bases are shared with TRBD1. The CDR3 spans 16 residues. Germline CDR1 reads SGHRS; CDR2 reads YFSETQ. V lost 4 bases to trimming and J lost 4 bases; unmatched junction nucleotides: 7. The CDR3 loop reads CASSAGQGAAGNTIYF. The CDR3 DNA reads as TGCGCCAGCAGCGCAGGACAGGGGGCGGCCGGAAACACCATATATTTT.

The chain joins TRBV27 to TRBJ2-2; 10 bases match TRBD2. The CDR3 length is 16 residues. Germline CDR1 is MNHEY and CDR2 is SMNVEV (reference sequence). The ends lost 5 bases at V and 6 bases at J; junction bases unmatched: 9. The CDR3 reads CASSLPSGGPPGELFF. CDR3 coding DNA: TGTGCCAGCAGTCTCCCTAGCGGGGGCCCCCCCGGGGAGCTGTTTTTT.

The V call is TRBV19, the J call TRBJ1-1; weak D call: TRBD1 (5 bases). Germline CDR1 LNHDA, CDR2 SQIVND (reference sequence). V dropped 5 bases and J dropped 5 bases, with 15 bases sitting between them. The CDR3 loop spans 14 amino acids. CDR3 region: CASSSYGQGTEAFF. The CDR3 DNA follows: TGTGCCAGTAGTTCCTACGGACAAGGGACTGAAGCTTTCTTT.

The gene calls are TRBV11-3 and TRBJ2-7, with 12 bases aligning to TRBD1. V lost 5 bases to trimming and J lost 6 bases; unmatched junction nucleotides: 8. The CDR3 spans 15 residues. The germline V gene encodes CDR1 SGHNT and CDR2 YENEEA. The CDR3 reads CASSPTGQGALEQYF. CDR3 coding DNA: TGTGCCAGCAGCCCGACGGGACAGGGGGCACTCGAGCAGTACTTC. Full variable domain (rest looked up from reference TRBV11-3 and TRBJ2-7): EAGVVQSPRYKIIEKKQPVAFWCNPISGHNTLYWYLQNLGQGPELLIRYENEEAVDDSQLPKDRFSAERLKGVDSTLKIQPAELGDSAVYLCASSPTGQGALEQYFGPGTRLTVT.